The source of this T cell receptor (beta chain) is a study of T cell repertoires in cytomegalovirus infection. Looking at the study overall: Both a matching HLA type and CMV infection were indicated by public TCR beta signatures.

MiXCR, run by TCRdb on the reads, gives a single entry per CDR3 protein. The repertoire holds more than 65,000 distinct CDR3 sequences, more than 40% seen once, with 85% to 95% in the top ten. Germline CDR1 reads SGHTA; CDR2 reads FQGNSA. The CDR3 covers 16 residues. V was shortened by 2 bases and J by 2 bases, with 15 bases between the two germline ends. This clonotype has just a few counts. Antigen unknown. The rearrangement joins TRBV7-2 to TRBJ1-2, with D tentatively TRBD1 (5 bases). The receptor was isolated from a human donor in good health (CMV status not recorded). Some clones in this sample may be carry-over from other donors' samples. The sequences come from CD8+ T cells from cultured PBMCs, collected from culture after CMV antigen stimulation. The CDR3 reads CASSLIGQGNNYGYTF. CDR3 nucleotide sequence: TGTGCCAGCAGCTTAATAGGCCAGGGCAACAACTATGGCTACACCTTC.